A selection of T cell receptor beta chains follows, all from one sample in a study of T cell responses to AZD1222 COVID-19 vaccine. Here immunoSEQ multiplex PCR was the method, and the copy in TCRdb shows in-frame clones only, minus some. The table includes fewer than 130,000 clones, more than 85% detected once. Specimen: peripheral blood, collected on day 0 of AZD1222 vaccination. The receptors originated from an adult in good health. Both conserved end residues are part of each CDR3. Fields, in order: CDR3 length, clone size, J gene, D gene, V gene, CDR3 protein, CDR3 DNA. D genes are given only for firm matches. Expanded clones are given a class, and other clones once, few, many or no size at all.

len: 13
abundance: NA
j_gene: TRBJ1-1
d_gene: NA
v_gene: TRBV10-3
CDR3aa: CAAGGAMNTEAFF
CDR3nt: TGTGCCGCCGGCGGGGCGATGAACACTGAAGCTTTCTTT

len: 14
abundance: once
j_gene: TRBJ1-6
d_gene: TRBD1
v_gene: TRBV5-1
CDR3aa: CASSWGQSNSPLHF
CDR3nt: TGCGCCAGCAGCTGGGGACAGTCTAATTCACCCCTCCACTTT

len: 15
abundance: NA
j_gene: TRBJ2-5
d_gene: TRBD2
v_gene: TRBV5-1
CDR3aa: CASSLGLATGETQYF
CDR3nt: TGCGCCAGCAGCTTGGGACTAGCGACTGGAGAGACCCAGTACTTC

len: 13
abundance: NA
j_gene: TRBJ1-2
d_gene: NA
v_gene: TRBV6-5
CDR3aa: CASSYSMGNGYTF
CDR3nt: TGTGCCAGCAGTTACTCGATGGGGAATGGCTACACCTTC

len: 15
abundance: NA
j_gene: TRBJ1-6
d_gene: TRBD1
v_gene: TRBV30
CDR3aa: CAWNLAGTGGSPLHF
CDR3nt: TGTGCCTGGAACCTCGCCGGGACAGGGGGTTCACCCCTCCACTTT

len: 17
abundance: NA
j_gene: TRBJ2-1
d_gene: TRBD2
v_gene: TRBV4-3
CDR3aa: CASSQDSGLAGHNEQFF
CDR3nt: TGCGCCAGCAGCCAGGACTCGGGACTAGCGGGGCACAATGAGCAGTTCTTC

len: 13
abundance: NA
j_gene: TRBJ1-1
d_gene: NA
v_gene: TRBV18
CDR3aa: CASSPRQFTEAFF
CDR3nt: TGTGCCAGCTCACCAAGACAATTCACTGAAGCTTTCTTT

len: 17
abundance: NA
j_gene: TRBJ2-1
d_gene: NA
v_gene: TRBV30
CDR3aa: CAWSAPSGAPSYNEQFF
CDR3nt: TGTGCCTGGAGTGCGCCGTCAGGGGCACCCTCCTACAATGAGCAGTTCTTC

len: 14
abundance: NA
j_gene: TRBJ2-2
d_gene: NA
v_gene: TRBV7-3
CDR3aa: CASRAGSNTGELFF
CDR3nt: TGTGCCAGCAGGGCGGGGTCGAACACCGGGGAGCTGTTTTTT

len: 11
abundance: NA
j_gene: TRBJ2-7
d_gene: NA
v_gene: TRBV6-5
CDR3aa: CASKDSYEQYF
CDR3nt: TGTGCCAGCAAAGACTCCTACGAGCAGTACTTC

len: 15
abundance: NA
j_gene: TRBJ2-5
d_gene: NA
v_gene: TRBV7-9
CDR3aa: CASSQAADKYKTQYF
CDR3nt: TGTGCCAGCTCCCAGGCCGCGGATAAGTATAAGACCCAGTACTTC

len: 14
abundance: NA
j_gene: TRBJ1-2
d_gene: NA
v_gene: TRBV4-3
CDR3aa: CASSQDRRSPGYTF
CDR3nt: TGCGCCAGCAGCCAAGATCGCCGGTCGCCAGGCTACACCTTC

len: 15
abundance: NA
j_gene: TRBJ2-7
d_gene: NA
v_gene: TRBV25-1
CDR3aa: CASSDLGGGPYEQYF
CDR3nt: TGTGCCAGCAGTGATCTTGGGGGGGGCCCCTACGAGCAGTACTTC

len: 13
abundance: NA
j_gene: TRBJ2-5
d_gene: NA
v_gene: TRBV9
CDR3aa: CASSQQGTETQYF
CDR3nt: TGTGCCAGCAGCCAACAGGGAACGGAGACCCAGTACTTC

len: 18
abundance: NA
j_gene: TRBJ1-5
d_gene: TRBD1
v_gene: TRBV5-3
CDR3aa: CARSLGQGAPYSNQPQHF
CDR3nt: TGTGCCAGAAGCTTGGGGCAGGGGGCCCCATATAGCAATCAGCCCCAGCATTTT

len: 14
abundance: NA
j_gene: TRBJ2-1
d_gene: TRBD2
v_gene: TRBV9
CDR3aa: CASSSGGRVNEQFF
CDR3nt: TGTGCCAGCAGCTCCGGGGGGAGGGTAAATGAGCAGTTCTTC

len: 13
abundance: NA
j_gene: TRBJ1-2
d_gene: NA
v_gene: TRBV10-3
CDR3aa: CAISESRDGGYTF
CDR3nt: TGTGCCATCAGTGAGTCACGGGATGGGGGCTACACCTTC

len: 13
abundance: NA
j_gene: TRBJ1-2
d_gene: NA
v_gene: TRBV14
CDR3aa: CASRRMGFHGYTF
CDR3nt: TGTGCCAGCAGGAGAATGGGGTTCCATGGCTACACCTTC

len: 13
abundance: NA
j_gene: TRBJ2-7
d_gene: NA
v_gene: TRBV30
CDR3aa: CAWTPPGYYEQYF
CDR3nt: TGTGCCTGGACCCCCCCGGGGTACTACGAGCAGTACTTC

len: 14
abundance: NA
j_gene: TRBJ1-5
d_gene: NA
v_gene: TRBV9
CDR3aa: CASSGGAQLQPQHF
CDR3nt: TGTGCCAGCAGCGGAGGGGCGCAGCTTCAGCCCCAGCATTTT

len: 15
abundance: NA
j_gene: TRBJ1-1
d_gene: NA
v_gene: TRBV5-1
CDR3aa: CASSLGGPKGTEAFF
CDR3nt: TGCGCCAGCAGCTTGGGGGGTCCCAAGGGTACTGAAGCTTTCTTT

len: 12
abundance: NA
j_gene: TRBJ1-2
d_gene: NA
v_gene: TRBV12-3/TRBV12-4
CDR3aa: CASRSANYGYTF
CDR3nt: TGTGCCAGCAGGAGCGCCAACTATGGCTACACCTTC

len: 14
abundance: NA
j_gene: TRBJ2-7
d_gene: NA
v_gene: TRBV6-5
CDR3aa: CASALSGPQREQYF
CDR3nt: TGTGCCAGCGCCTTGTCCGGGCCCCAACGGGAGCAGTACTTC

len: 15
abundance: NA
j_gene: TRBJ2-1
d_gene: TRBD1
v_gene: TRBV7-2
CDR3aa: CASSAGGAMGNEQFF
CDR3nt: TGTGCCAGCAGCGCAGGGGGCGCAATGGGAAATGAGCAGTTCTTC

len: 13
abundance: NA
j_gene: TRBJ2-7
d_gene: NA
v_gene: TRBV7-3
CDR3aa: CASSALEGYEQYF
CDR3nt: TGTGCCAGCAGCGCCCTAGAGGGTTACGAGCAGTACTTC